This T cell receptor beta chain was recovered during a study of CD8 T cells in ankylosing spondylitis. Study-level findings and limits: Disease-linked clones were reportedly significantly enriched in matched ankylosing spondylitis synovial fluid. Disease-linked clones proved CD8+ and comparatively uncommon in peripheral blood. Some of these motif variants have turned up before, in reports on reactive arthritis synovial fluid and blood.

Germline trimming cut 3 bases from V and 4 bases from J; bases unmatched to any gene: 6. The CDR3 consists of 15 residues. CDR1 is SGHAT, CDR2 FQNNGV, per germline. As for this clonotype: What it recognizes is unknown.

Each TCR beta library was made by quantitative 5'-RACE that incorporated molecular barcodes. TCRdb ran MiXCR on the 5' RACE reads and lists one entry per CDR3 protein. The table has under 200,000 distinct CDR3 sequences, roughly 11% seen once. Sequences were obtained from blood, either unsorted or a sorted T cell fraction (not recorded which). This chain links TRBV11-2 with TRBJ2-3, with 8 nucleotides matching TRBD1. The sequence was collected from a male donor with ankylosing spondylitis or in good health (not recorded which). As DNA, the CDR3 is TGTGCCAGCAGCTTTCGCAGGGGGCAAGCAGATACGCAGTATTTT. It yields the protein CASSFRRGQADTQYF.